The text below deals with one TCR beta chain. Antigen specificity is unknown. The entry originates in a study of T cell repertoires in cytomegalovirus infection. Background on the study: Public TCR beta signatures provided an indication of both CMV infection and a matching HLA type. Study-wide points: HLA-C-restricted, CMV-specific TCR beta clonotypes were dominant ex vivo. Summed frequency of public TCR beta families distinguished CMV carriers with the relevant HLA.

With V trimmed by 4 bases and J by 6 bases, 6 bases remained unmatched. The CDR3 spans 15 residues. Germline V gives CDR1 SGHRS, CDR2 YFSETQ. One entry per CDR3 protein results from TCRdb running MiXCR on the reads. Among approximately 200,000 distinct CDR3 sequences, approximately 28% were seen once, and the ten largest hold about 28%. The rearrangement links TRBV5-1 to TRBJ2-1; 11 bases are a match to TRBD2. Specimen: PBMCs. This TCR derives from a human donor in good health (CMV status not recorded). Some clones in this sample may be carry-over from other donors' samples. The CDR3 DNA follows: TGCGCCAGCAGCGCGCTAGCGGGGGGTGGCAATGAGCAGTTCTTC. It encodes CASSALAGGGNEQFF.